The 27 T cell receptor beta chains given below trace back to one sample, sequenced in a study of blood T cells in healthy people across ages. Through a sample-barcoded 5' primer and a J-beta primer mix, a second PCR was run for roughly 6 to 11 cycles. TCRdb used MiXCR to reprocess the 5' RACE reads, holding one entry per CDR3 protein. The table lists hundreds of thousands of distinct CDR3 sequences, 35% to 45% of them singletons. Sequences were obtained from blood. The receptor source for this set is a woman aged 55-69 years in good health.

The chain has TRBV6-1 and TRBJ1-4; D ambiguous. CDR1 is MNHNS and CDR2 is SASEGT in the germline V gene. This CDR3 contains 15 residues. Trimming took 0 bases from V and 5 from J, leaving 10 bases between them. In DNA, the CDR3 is TGTGCCAGCAGTGAAGCGCTCGGGTTAAATGAAAAACTGTTTTTT. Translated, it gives CASSEALGLNEKLFF.

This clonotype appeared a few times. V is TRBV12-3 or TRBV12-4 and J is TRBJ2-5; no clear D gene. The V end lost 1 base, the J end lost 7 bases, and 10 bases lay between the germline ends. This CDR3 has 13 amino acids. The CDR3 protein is CASSLGDVGTQYF. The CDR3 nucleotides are TGTGCCAGCAGTTTAGGGGATGTCGGGACCCAGTACTTC.

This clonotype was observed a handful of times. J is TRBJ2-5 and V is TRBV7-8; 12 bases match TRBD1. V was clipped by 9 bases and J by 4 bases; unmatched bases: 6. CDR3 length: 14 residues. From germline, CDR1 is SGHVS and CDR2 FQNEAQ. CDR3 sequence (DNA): TGTGCCAGTCTCCGGGACAGGGGGCCAGAGACCCAGTACTTC. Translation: CASLRDRGPETQYF.

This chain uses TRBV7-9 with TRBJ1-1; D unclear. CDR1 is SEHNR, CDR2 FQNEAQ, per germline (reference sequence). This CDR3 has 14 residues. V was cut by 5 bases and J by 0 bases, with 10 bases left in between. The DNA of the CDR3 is TGTGCCAGCAGCCCGACGAATTTGAACACTGAAGCTTTCTTT. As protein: CASSPTNLNTEAFF.

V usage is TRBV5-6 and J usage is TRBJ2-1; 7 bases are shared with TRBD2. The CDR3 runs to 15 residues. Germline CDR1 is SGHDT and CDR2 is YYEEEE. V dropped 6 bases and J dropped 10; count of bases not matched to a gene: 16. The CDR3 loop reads CASIWGAGLLKEQFF. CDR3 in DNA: TGTGCCAGCATTTGGGGAGCGGGGTTGTTGAAGGAGCAGTTCTTC.

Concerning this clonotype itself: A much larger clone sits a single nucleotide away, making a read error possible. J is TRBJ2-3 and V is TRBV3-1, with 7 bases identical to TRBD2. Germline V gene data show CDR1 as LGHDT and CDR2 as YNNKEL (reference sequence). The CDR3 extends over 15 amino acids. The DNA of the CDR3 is TGTACCAGCAGCCCCGACGCGGGGGTAGGAAATACGCAGTATTTT. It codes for CTSSPDAGVGNTQYF.

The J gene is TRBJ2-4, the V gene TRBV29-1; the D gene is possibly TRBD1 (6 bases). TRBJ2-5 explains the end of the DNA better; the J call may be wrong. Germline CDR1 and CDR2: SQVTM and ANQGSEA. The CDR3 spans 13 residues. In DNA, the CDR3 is TGCAGCGTCACCCGGGACATCCAAGAGACCCAGTACTTC. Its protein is CSVTRDIQETQYF.

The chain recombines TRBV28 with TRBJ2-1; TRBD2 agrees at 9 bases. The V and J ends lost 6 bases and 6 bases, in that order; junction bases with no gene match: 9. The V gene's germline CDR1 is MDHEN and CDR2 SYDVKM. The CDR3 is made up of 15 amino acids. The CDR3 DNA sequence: TGTGCCAGCAGGGTAACTAGCGGGCCCCTCAATGAGCAGTTCTTC. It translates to CASRVTSGPLNEQFF.

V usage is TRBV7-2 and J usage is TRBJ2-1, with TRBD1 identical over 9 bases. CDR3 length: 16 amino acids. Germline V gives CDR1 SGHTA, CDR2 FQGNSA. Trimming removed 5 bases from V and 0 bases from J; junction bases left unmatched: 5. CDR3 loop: CASSTQTGGSYNEQFF. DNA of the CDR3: TGTGCCAGCAGCACTCAGACAGGGGGCTCCTACAATGAGCAGTTCTTC.

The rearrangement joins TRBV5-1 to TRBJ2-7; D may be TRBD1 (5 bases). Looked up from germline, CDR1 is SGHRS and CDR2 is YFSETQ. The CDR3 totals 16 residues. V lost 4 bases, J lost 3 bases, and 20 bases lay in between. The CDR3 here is CASSLTGQEKNYEQYF. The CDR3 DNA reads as TGCGCCAGCAGCCTAACTGGACAAGAGAAGAACTACGAGCAGTACTTC.

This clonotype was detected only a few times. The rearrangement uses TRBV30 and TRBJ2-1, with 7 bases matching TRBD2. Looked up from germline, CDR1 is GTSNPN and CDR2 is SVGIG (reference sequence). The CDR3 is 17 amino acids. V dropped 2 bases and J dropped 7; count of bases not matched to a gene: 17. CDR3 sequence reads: CAWSSPLIAGSWNEQFF. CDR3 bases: TGTGCCTGGAGTTCGCCGTTGATAGCGGGCAGCTGGAATGAGCAGTTCTTC.

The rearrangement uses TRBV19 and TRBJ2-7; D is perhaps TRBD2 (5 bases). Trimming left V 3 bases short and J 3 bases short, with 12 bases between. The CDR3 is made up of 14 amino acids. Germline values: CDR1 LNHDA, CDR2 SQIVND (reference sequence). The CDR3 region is CASSMGRGFYEQYF. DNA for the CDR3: TGTGCCAGTAGTATGGGCCGGGGATTCTACGAGCAGTACTTC. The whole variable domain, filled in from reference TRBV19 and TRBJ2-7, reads DGGITQSPKYLFRKEGQNVTLSCEQNLNHDAMYWYRQDPGQGLRLIYYSQIVNDFQKGDIAEGYSVSREKKESFPLTVTSAQKNPTAFYLCASSMGRGFYEQYFGPGTRLTVT.

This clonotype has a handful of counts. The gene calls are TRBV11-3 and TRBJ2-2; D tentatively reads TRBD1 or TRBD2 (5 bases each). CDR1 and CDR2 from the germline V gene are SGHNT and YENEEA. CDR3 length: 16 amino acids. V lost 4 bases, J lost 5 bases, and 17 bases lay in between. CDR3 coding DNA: TGTGCCAGCAGCTCCTCTAGCTTTTGGGGGACCGGGGAGCTGTTTTTT. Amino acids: CASSSSSFWGTGELFF.

CDR3 in DNA: TGCAGTGCTAGACGAGGCCACTTTGCTGGCGGGAGGCCCTACGAGCAGTACTTC. Protein sequence: CSARRGHFAGGRPYEQYF. The gene calls are TRBV20-1 and TRBJ2-7; the match to TRBD2 covers 8 bases. Germline lookup yields CDR1 DFQATT and CDR2 SNEGSKA (reference sequence). This CDR3 has 18 residues. The junction had 17 bases not matched to a gene; V was cut back by 2 bases and J by 2 bases.

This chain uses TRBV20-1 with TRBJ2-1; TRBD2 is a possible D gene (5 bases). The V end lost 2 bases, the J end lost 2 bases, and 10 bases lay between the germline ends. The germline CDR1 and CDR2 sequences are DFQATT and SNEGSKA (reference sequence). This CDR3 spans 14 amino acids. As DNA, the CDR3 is TGCAGTGCTAGACGCGGGCCTACCTACAATGAGCAGTTCTTC. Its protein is CSARRGPTYNEQFF.

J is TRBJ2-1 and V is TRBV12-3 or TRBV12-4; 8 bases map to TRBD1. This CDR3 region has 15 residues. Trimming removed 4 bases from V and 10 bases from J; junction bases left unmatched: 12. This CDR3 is CASSSPGQALREQFF. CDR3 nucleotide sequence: TGTGCCAGCAGTTCTCCGGGACAGGCCCTCAGGGAGCAGTTCTTC.

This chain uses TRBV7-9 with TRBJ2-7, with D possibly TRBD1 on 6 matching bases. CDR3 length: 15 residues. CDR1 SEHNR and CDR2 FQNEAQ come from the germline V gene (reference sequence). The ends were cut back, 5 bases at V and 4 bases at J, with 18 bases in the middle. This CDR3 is CASSPRDIISYEQYF. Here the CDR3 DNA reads TGTGCCAGCAGCCCGAGGGACATAATAAGTTACGAGCAGTACTTC. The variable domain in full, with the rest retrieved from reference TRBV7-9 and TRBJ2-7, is DTGVSQNPRHKITKRGQNVTFRCDPISEHNRLYWYRQTLGQGPEFLTYFQNEAQLEKSRLLSDRFSAERPKGSFSTLEIQRTEQGDSAMYLCASSPRDIISYEQYFGPGTRLTVT.

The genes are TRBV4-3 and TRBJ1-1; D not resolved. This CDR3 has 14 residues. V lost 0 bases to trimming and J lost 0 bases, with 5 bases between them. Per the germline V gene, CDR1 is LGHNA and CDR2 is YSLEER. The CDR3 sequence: CASSQEVVNTEAFF. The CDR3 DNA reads TGCGCCAGCAGCCAAGAGGTCGTGAACACTGAAGCTTTCTTT.

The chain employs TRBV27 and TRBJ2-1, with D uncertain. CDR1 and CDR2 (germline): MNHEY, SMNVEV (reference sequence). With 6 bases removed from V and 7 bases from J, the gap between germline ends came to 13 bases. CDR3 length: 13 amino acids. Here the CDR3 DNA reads TGTGCCAGCAGCTTACTGAAGAGGAATGAGCAGTTCTTC. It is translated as CASSLLKRNEQFF.

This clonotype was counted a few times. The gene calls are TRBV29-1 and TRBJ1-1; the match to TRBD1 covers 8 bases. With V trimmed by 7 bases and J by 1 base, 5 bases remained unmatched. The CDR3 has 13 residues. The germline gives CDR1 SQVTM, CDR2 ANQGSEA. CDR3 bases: TGCAGCGGCGGGACAGGCGGGAACACTGAAGCTTTCTTT. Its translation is CSGGTGGNTEAFF.

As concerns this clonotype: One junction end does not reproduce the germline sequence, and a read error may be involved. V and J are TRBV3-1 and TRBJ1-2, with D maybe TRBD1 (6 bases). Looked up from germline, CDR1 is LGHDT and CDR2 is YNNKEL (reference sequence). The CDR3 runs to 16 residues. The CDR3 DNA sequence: TGTGCCAGTAGCCAAAGTACGGGGGCGCAGAACTATGGCTACACCTTC. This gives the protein CASSQSTGAQNYGYTF.

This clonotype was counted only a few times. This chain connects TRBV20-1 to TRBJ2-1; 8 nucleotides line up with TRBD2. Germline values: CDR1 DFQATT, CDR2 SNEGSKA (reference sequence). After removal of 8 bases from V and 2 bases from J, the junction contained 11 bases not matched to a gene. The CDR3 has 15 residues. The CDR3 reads CSTGAGALAYNEQFF. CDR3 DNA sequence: TGCAGTACTGGAGCGGGGGCCCTAGCCTACAATGAGCAGTTCTTC.

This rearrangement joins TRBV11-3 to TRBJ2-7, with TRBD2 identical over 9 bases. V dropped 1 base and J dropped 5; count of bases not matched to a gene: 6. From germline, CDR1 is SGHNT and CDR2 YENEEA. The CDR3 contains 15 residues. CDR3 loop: CASSLGGRATNEQYF. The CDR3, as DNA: TGTGCCAGCAGCTTAGGCGGGAGGGCCACTAACGAGCAGTACTTC.

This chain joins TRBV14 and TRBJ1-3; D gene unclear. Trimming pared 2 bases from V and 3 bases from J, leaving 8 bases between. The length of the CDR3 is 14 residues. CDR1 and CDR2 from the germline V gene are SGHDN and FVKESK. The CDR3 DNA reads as TGTGCCAGCAGCCAATGGCAGGATGGAAACACCATATATTTT. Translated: CASSQWQDGNTIYF.

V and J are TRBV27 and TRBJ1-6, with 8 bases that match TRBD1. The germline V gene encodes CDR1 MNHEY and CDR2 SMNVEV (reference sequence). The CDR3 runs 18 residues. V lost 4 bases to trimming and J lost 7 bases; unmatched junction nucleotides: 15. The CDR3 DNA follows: TGTGCCAGCAGTTCGGGGAGGACAGGGAAGATTGGGAATTCACCCCTCCACTTT. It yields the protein CASSSGRTGKIGNSPLHF.

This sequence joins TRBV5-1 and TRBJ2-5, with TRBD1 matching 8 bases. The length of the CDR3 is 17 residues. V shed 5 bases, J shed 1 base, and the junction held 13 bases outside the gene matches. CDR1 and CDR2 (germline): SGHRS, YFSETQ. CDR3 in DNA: TGCGCCAGCAGGAAGACCTGGACAGGGATGTCCCAAGAGACCCAGTACTTC. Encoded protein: CASRKTWTGMSQETQYF. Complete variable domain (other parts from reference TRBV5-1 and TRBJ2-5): KAGVTQTPRYLIKTRGQQVTLSCSPISGHRSVSWYQQTPGQGLQFLFEYFSETQRNKGNFPGRFSGRQFSNSRSEMNVSTLELGDSALYLCASRKTWTGMSQETQYFGPGTRLLVL.

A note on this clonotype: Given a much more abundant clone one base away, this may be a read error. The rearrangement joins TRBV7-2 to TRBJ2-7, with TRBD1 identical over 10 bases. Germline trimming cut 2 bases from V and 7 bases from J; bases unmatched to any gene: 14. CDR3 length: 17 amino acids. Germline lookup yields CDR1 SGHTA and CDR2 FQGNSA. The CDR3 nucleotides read TGTGCCAGCAGCTTATGGGTGGTTCGGGACAGGGGTACTGAGCAGTACTTC. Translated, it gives CASSLWVVRDRGTEQYF.